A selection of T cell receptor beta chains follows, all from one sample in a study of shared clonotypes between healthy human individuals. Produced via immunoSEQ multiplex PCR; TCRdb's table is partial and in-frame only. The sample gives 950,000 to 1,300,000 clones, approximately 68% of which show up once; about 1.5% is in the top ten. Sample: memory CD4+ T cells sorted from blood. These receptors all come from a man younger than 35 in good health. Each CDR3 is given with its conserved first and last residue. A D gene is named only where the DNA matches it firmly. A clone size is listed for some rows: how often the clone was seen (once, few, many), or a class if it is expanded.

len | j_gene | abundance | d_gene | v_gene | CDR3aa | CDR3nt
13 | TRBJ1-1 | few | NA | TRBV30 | CAWSVLSGTEAFF | TGTGCCTGGAGTGTACTTTCTGGGACTGAAGCTTTCTTT
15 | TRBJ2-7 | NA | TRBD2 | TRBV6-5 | CASSSRLAANYEQYF | TGTGCCAGCAGTTCCCGACTAGCGGCAAACTACGAGCAGTACTTC
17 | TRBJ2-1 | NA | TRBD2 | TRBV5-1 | CASSLELGSGGANEQFF | TGCGCCAGCAGCTTGGAGCTGGGGAGCGGGGGGGCGAATGAGCAGTTCTTC
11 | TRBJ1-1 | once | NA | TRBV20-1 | CSAWTDREAFF | TGCAGTGCTTGGACAGATCGTGAAGCTTTCTTT
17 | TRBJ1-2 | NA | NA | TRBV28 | CASSLVGDSATGYGYTF | TGTGCCAGCAGTTTGGTGGGAGACAGTGCCACTGGGTATGGCTACACCTTC
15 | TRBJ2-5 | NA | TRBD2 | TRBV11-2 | CASSFQTSAQETQYF | TGTGCCAGCAGCTTTCAGACTAGCGCCCAAGAGACCCAGTACTTC
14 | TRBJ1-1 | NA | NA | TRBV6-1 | CASSEGQSRTEAFF | TGTGCCAGCAGTGAAGGACAGTCAAGGACTGAAGCTTTCTTT
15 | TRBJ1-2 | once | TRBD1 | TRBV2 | CASSEGQGRNGGYTF | TGTGCCAGCAGTGAGGGACAGGGAAGGAACGGCGGCTACACCTTC
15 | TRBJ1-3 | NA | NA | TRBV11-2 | CASSLGSSSGNTIYF | TGTGCCAGCAGCTTAGGATCGAGCTCTGGAAACACCATATATTTT
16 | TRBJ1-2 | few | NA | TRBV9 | CASSPQREGADYGYTF | TGTGCCAGCAGCCCCCAGCGGGAGGGCGCGGACTATGGCTACACCTTC
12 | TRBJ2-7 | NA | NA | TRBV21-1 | CARFNYALEQYF | TGTGCCAGGTTTAATTACGCCCTCGAGCAGTACTTC
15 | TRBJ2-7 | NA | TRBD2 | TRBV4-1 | CASSRSAGGMYEQYF | TGCGCCAGCAGCCGGTCGGCGGGGGGGATGTACGAGCAGTACTTC
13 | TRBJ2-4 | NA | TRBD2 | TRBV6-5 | CASSYVGGNIQYF | TGTGCCAGCAGTTACGTGGGGGGGAACATTCAGTACTTC
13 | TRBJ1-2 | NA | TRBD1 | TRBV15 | CATSLGQGYGYTF | TGTGCCACCAGCCTTGGACAGGGCTATGGCTACACCTTC
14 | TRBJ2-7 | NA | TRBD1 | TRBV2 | CASSAAGGSYEQYF | TGTGCCAGCAGTGCAGCAGGGGGATCCTACGAGCAGTACTTC
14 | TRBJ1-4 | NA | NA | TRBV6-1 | CASSEGRGNEKLFF | TGTGCCAGCAGTGAAGGCCGAGGAAATGAAAAACTGTTTTTT
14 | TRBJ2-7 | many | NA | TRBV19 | CASRALADSYEQYF | TGTGCCAGTAGGGCCCTTGCCGACTCCTACGAGCAGTACTTC
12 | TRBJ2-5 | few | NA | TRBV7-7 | CASSRDAQTQYF | TGTGCTAGCAGCCGGGACGCCCAGACCCAGTACTTC
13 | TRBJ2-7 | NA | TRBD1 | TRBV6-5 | CASRPGGSYEQYF | TGTGCCAGCAGGCCAGGGGGCTCCTACGAGCAGTACTTC